The 28 T cell receptor beta chains below were found in one sample sequenced in a study of cytomegalovirus exposure and HLA in healthy donors. 60 Vbeta and 13 Jbeta primers were used in PCR. Sequencing was performed with immunoSEQ multiplex PCR; in TCRdb, only in-frame clones are kept and a portion is missing. The table has approximately 150,000 clones, just over 65% seen once. The specimen sequenced was PBMCs. The receptors here all came from a woman aged 55-70 years in good health and CMV-seronegative.

In its sample, this clone was seen many times. The junction does not match germline at one end; this may be a read error. The rearrangement joins TRBV6-4 to TRBJ1-2, with TRBD1 matching 7 bases. Germline V CDR1 and CDR2: MRHNA, SNTAGT. CDR3 size: 15 residues. The CDR3 spells CASSYSRGLYYGYTF. In nucleotides, the CDR3 is TGTGCCAGCAGTTACTCCAGGGGGTTGTACTATGGCTACACCTTC.

The genes are TRBV11-3 and TRBJ2-1, with D maybe TRBD2 (6 bases). The germline V gene encodes CDR1 SGHNT and CDR2 YENEEA. This CDR3 has 14 amino acids. V shed 1 base and J shed 9 bases, with 13 bases lying between them. The DNA of the CDR3 is TGTGCCAGCAGCTTAGGCCCTAGCGCGAGTGAGCAGTTCTTC. Translated, it gives CASSLGPSASEQFF.

This chain uses TRBV7-6 with TRBJ2-5, with 10 positions matching TRBD2. J gave up 4 bases and V 5 bases, and 10 bases lay outside the gene matches. Germline V gene lookup returns CDR1 SGHVS and CDR2 FNYEAQ. The CDR3 has 16 amino acids. This CDR3 reads CASSGSSGGSPETQYF. The CDR3 DNA follows: TGTGCCAGCAGCGGCTCTAGCGGGGGCTCCCCAGAGACCCAGTACTTC.

As regards this clone: The same CDR3 arises from other DNA sequences in this sample as well. The chain uses TRBV10-3 and TRBJ1-4, with TRBD1 matching over 9 bases. This CDR3 region has 15 residues. Trimming took 0 bases from V and 4 from J; bases not matched to a gene: 0. From germline, CDR1 is ENHRY and CDR2 SYGVKD. CDR3 sequence (DNA): TGTGCCATCAGTGAGTCGGGACAGGGTAATGAAAAACTGTTTTTT. It codes for CAISESGQGNEKLFF.

The gene calls are TRBV28 and TRBJ1-4, with unresolved D. The CDR3 extends over 13 amino acids. Between the trimmed V and J ends, which lost 4 bases and 4 bases, there was a span of 7 bases. Germline-derived CDR1 and CDR2 are MDHEN and SYDVKM. CDR3: CASSSPLNEKLFF. CDR3 DNA sequence: TGTGCCAGCAGTTCCCCCCTTAATGAAAAACTGTTTTTT.

V gene TRBV7-3 combines with J gene TRBJ2-1; TRBD2 agrees at 15 bases. Trimming cost V 1 base and J 7 bases; bases outside gene matches: 5. CDR3 size: 17 residues. The germline V gene encodes CDR1 SGHTA and CDR2 FQGTGA. As DNA, the CDR3 is TGTGCCAGCAGCTTAAAAGGACTAGCGGGGGGGAGAAATGAGCAGTTCTTC. It codes for CASSLKGLAGGRNEQFF.

This clone was seen a single time. The V gene is TRBV13, the J gene TRBJ2-1; 8 nucleotides align to TRBD2. Germline V CDR1 and CDR2: PRHDT, FYEKMQ (reference sequence). This CDR3 has 14 residues. The V segment lost 5 bases and the J segment 9 bases; nucleotides outside the gene matches: 9. The CDR3: CASSRRREGIEQFF. In DNA form, the CDR3 reads TGTGCCAGCAGCCGGCGACGGGAGGGAATTGAGCAGTTCTTC.

The rearrangement uses TRBV6-5 and TRBJ1-5; 8 bases are a match to TRBD1. The CDR3 consists of 15 residues. Unmatched junction bases numbered 5, after V lost 6 bases and J lost 1 base. Germline loops: CDR1 MNHEY, CDR2 SVGAGI. The CDR3 sequence is CASRGDRRSNQPQHF. CDR3 nucleotides: TGTGCCAGCAGGGGGGACAGGAGGAGCAATCAGCCCCAGCATTTT.

The chain has TRBV15 and TRBJ2-3, with 10 bases fitting TRBD2. The V and J ends lost 2 bases and 4 bases, in that order; junction bases with no gene match: 3. In germline, CDR1 is LNHNV, CDR2 YYDKDF (reference sequence). This CDR3 has 15 residues. CDR3 region: CATSRRTSGSDTQYF. Written as DNA, the CDR3 is TGTGCCACCAGCAGACGGACTAGCGGATCAGATACGCAGTATTTT.

The genes are TRBV4-1 and TRBJ2-1; D gene unclear. CDR3 length: 15 residues. Trimming removed 4 bases from V and 9 bases from J, with 19 bases in between. Germline CDR1 MGHRA, CDR2 YSYEKL. CDR3 loop: CASSLPESFFGEQFF. CDR3 nucleotide sequence: TGCGCCAGCAGCCTCCCCGAATCCTTCTTCGGTGAGCAGTTCTTC.

This chain links TRBV7-6 with TRBJ1-1, with D hard to call. CDR3 length: 14 amino acids. Trimming removed 3 bases at V and 1 base at J, with 9 bases between. Looked up from germline, CDR1 is SGHVS and CDR2 is FNYEAQ. CDR3 protein: CASSLRVGNTEAFF. The CDR3 DNA follows: TGTGCCAGCAGCTTGAGGGTAGGGAACACTGAAGCTTTCTTT.

The sample holds one count of this clone. The chain links TRBV7-6 to TRBJ2-3; 10 bases map to TRBD2. The ends lost 0 bases at V and 0 bases at J; junction bases unmatched: 6. Germline V lookup: CDR1 SGHVS, CDR2 FNYEAQ. The CDR3 extends over 18 amino acids. This CDR3 reads CASSLAVASGGSTDTQYF. The CDR3 DNA reads TGTGCCAGCAGCTTAGCGGTGGCTAGCGGGGGCAGCACAGATACGCAGTATTTT. The entire variable domain, with the rest obtained from reference TRBV7-6 and TRBJ2-3, is as follows: GAGVSQSPRYKVTKRGQDVALRCDPISGHVSLYWYRQALGQGPEFLTYFNYEAQQDKSGLPNDRFSAERPEGSISTLTIQRTEQRDSAMYRCASSLAVASGGSTDTQYFGPGTRLTVL.

The CDR3 DNA reads as TGTGCCAGCAGCTTGGCCCGTAAGCAAGTTTCCTACGAGCAGTACTTC. It is translated as CASSLARKQVSYEQYF. This chain joins TRBV5-6 and TRBJ2-7; D is unresolved. Germline V lookup: CDR1 SGHDT, CDR2 YYEEEE. This CDR3 contains 16 residues. V lost 0 bases and J lost 1, with 14 bases in between.

The sample holds a few counts of this clone. The gene calls are TRBV5-1 and TRBJ1-5; a possible D gene is TRBD1 (6 bases). Germline lookup yields CDR1 SGHRS and CDR2 YFSETQ. This CDR3 comprises 13 residues. With 4 bases removed from V and 3 bases from J, the gap between germline ends came to 8 bases. The CDR3 nucleotides are TGCGCCAGCAGCCCAGGGGACAATCAGCCCCAGCATTTT. It yields the protein CASSPGDNQPQHF.

The chain uses TRBV5-4 and TRBJ2-3; D is perhaps TRBD2 (6 bases). CDR1 is SGHNT and CDR2 is YYREEE in the germline V gene (reference sequence). V was shortened by 2 bases and J by 4 bases, with 17 bases between the two germline ends. This CDR3 comprises 16 residues. The CDR3 here is CASSLDSGSMADTQYF. CDR3 nucleotide sequence: TGTGCCAGCAGCTTAGACTCCGGGAGTATGGCAGATACGCAGTATTTT.

This sequence joins TRBV10-3 and TRBJ2-1, with 7 bases aligning to TRBD1. CDR3 size: 14 residues. Germline loops: CDR1 ENHRY, CDR2 SYGVKD. Trimming removed 7 bases from V and 8 bases from J; junction bases left unmatched: 11. The CDR3 spells CAINRGQSPDEQFF. The CDR3 DNA sequence: TGTGCCATCAATAGGGGGCAGAGTCCGGATGAGCAGTTCTTC.

The chain is built from TRBV9 and TRBJ2-1, with 12 bases aligning to TRBD2. Germline V gene data show CDR1 as SGDLS and CDR2 as YYNGEE. There are 17 residues in the CDR3. The junction had 10 bases not matched to a gene; V was cut back by 0 bases and J by 9 bases. DNA for the CDR3: TGTGCCAGCAGCGTAGGGGGGGCTAGCGGGAGGGGGGTTGAGCAGTTCTTC. As protein: CASSVGGASGRGVEQFF.

The V gene is TRBV29-1, the J gene TRBJ2-5; 7 positions match TRBD1. The CDR3 contains 12 residues. CDR1 is SQVTM, CDR2 ANQGSEA, per germline. CDR3 sequence: CTTGTVGETQYF. For the CDR3, the DNA is TGCACAACTGGGACAGTGGGGGAGACCCAGTACTTC.

The V call is TRBV29-1, the J call TRBJ1-2; TRBD1 matches 9 bases. J lost 5 bases, V lost 8 bases, and 6 bases had no gene match. CDR1 and CDR2 (germline): SQVTM, ANQGSEA. The CDR3 is made up of 12 amino acids. Here the CDR3 DNA reads TGCAGCACTGGACAGGGGCAGTATGGCTACACCTTC. Translating gives CSTGQGQYGYTF.

V is TRBV11-3 and J is TRBJ2-7, with 8 bases matching TRBD2. The CDR3 length is 13 residues. V was pared by 3 bases and J by 5 bases, with 3 bases of the junction left unmatched. Germline CDR1 and CDR2: SGHNT and YENEEA. The CDR3 region is CASSLGTRDEQYF. Here the CDR3 DNA reads TGTGCCAGCAGCTTGGGGACTAGGGACGAGCAGTACTTC.

J is TRBJ2-5 and V is TRBV10-1, with D unresolved. The J call is doubtful: the DNA matches TRBJ2-7 better. The CDR3 has 13 amino acids. Germline CDR1 and CDR2: WNHNN and SYGVQD (reference sequence). CDR3 nucleotide sequence: TGCGCCAGCAGGGGCCACAATGAATACGAGCAGTACTTC. Amino acids: CASRGHNEYEQYF.

Of note for this clone: The junction does not match germline at one end; this may be a read error. The rearrangement joins TRBV18 to TRBJ2-3, with D possibly TRBD2 on 6 matching bases. CDR1 and CDR2 (germline): KGHSH, LQKENI. This CDR3 is 16 amino acids long. Here the CDR3 DNA reads TGTGCCAGCTCCCCACCGGGACTGACCCGCACAGATACGCAGTATTTT. Protein sequence: CASSPPGLTRTDTQYF.

The chain uses TRBV5-6 and TRBJ2-3, with D possibly being TRBD2 (6 bases). The length of the CDR3 is 14 residues. Trimming took off 2 bases at V and 1 base at J, with 8 bases between the two ends. The germline gives CDR1 SGHDT, CDR2 YYEEEE. The CDR3 nucleotides are TGTGCCAGCAGCTTTCCGGGGGGCACAGATACGCAGTATTTT. This sequence encodes CASSFPGGTDTQYF. Together with reference TRBV5-6 and TRBJ2-3, the CDR3 gives the full variable domain: DAGVTQSPTHLIKTRGQQVTLRCSPKSGHDTVSWYQQALGQGPQFIFQYYEEEERQRGNFPDRFSGHQFPNYSSELNVNALLLGDSALYLCASSFPGGTDTQYFGPGTRLTVL.

This clone has more than one count but fewer than ten. The J gene is TRBJ2-7, the V gene TRBV5-1, with TRBD2 matching over 9 bases. J gave up 1 base and V 8 bases, and 7 bases lay outside the gene matches. Germline loops: CDR1 SGHRS, CDR2 YFSETQ. The CDR3 length is 14 residues. The CDR3 is CASKPLAGSYEQYF. The CDR3 bases are TGCGCCAGTAAGCCCCTAGCGGGGTCCTACGAGCAGTACTTC.

V is TRBV7-8 and J is TRBJ1-2; D may be TRBD1 (5 bases). This CDR3 comprises 13 residues. The germline V and J ends were trimmed by 5 bases and 7 bases, with 14 bases remaining between them. CDR1 is SGHVS and CDR2 is FQNEAQ in the germline V gene. Here the CDR3 reads CASSARVTGGYTF. Here the CDR3 DNA reads TGTGCCAGCAGCGCCAGGGTTACGGGTGGCTACACCTTC.

The chain carries TRBV29-1 and TRBJ2-5, with TRBD1 matching over 7 bases. The end of the DNA is better explained by TRBJ2-7, so the J call may be wrong. The CDR3 covers 13 residues. Looked up from germline, CDR1 is SQVTM and CDR2 is ANQGSEA. This CDR3 is CSVFKQGTYEQYF. The CDR3 region has the DNA TGCAGCGTTTTCAAACAGGGGACCTACGAGCAGTACTTC.

This clone has a handful of counts. V is TRBV9 and J is TRBJ2-3; no reliable D call. CDR3 length: 14 residues. Germline V CDR1 and CDR2: SGDLS, YYNGEE. Between the trimmed V and J ends, which lost 0 bases and 5 bases, there was a span of 10 bases. In nucleotides, the CDR3 is TGTGCCAGCAGCGTAGACAATGGTGGAGATACGCAGTATTTT. Translation gives CASSVDNGGDTQYF.

There are a few counts of this clone. The gene calls are TRBV7-6 and TRBJ2-7; 13 bases are shared with TRBD2. There are 18 residues in the CDR3. Germline loops: CDR1 SGHVS, CDR2 FNYEAQ. V lost 5 bases to trimming and J lost 2 bases; unmatched junction nucleotides: 12. The CDR3 reads CASSLISTGTSGAYEQYF. CDR3 DNA: TGTGCCAGCAGCCTAATATCGACCGGGACTAGCGGGGCCTACGAGCAGTACTTC.